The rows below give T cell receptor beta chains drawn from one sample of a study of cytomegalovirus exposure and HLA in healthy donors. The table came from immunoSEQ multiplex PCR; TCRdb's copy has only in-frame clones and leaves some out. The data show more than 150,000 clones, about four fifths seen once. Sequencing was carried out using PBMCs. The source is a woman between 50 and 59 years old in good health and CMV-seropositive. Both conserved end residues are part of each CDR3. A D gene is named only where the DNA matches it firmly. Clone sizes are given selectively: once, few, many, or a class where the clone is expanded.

CDR3 protein: CASSLSGGPIGYTF
CDR3 DNA: TGTGCCAGCAGCTTATCGGGGGGTCCAATTGGCTACACCTTC
D gene: NA
J gene: TRBJ1-2
clone size: NA
V gene: TRBV7-3

CDR3 protein: CASSLKGLAGKETQYF
CDR3 DNA: TGTGCTAGCAGCTTAAAGGGACTAGCGGGAAAAGAGACCCAGTACTTC
D gene: TRBD2
J gene: TRBJ2-5
clone size: few
V gene: TRBV7-7

CDR3 protein: CASGGGGVQEKLFF
CDR3 DNA: TGTGCCAGCGGCGGGGGCGGGGTACAAGAAAAACTGTTTTTT
D gene: NA
J gene: TRBJ1-4
clone size: NA
V gene: TRBV9

CDR3 protein: CASSQMGGSRTDTQYF
CDR3 DNA: TGTGCCAGCAGCCAAATGGGGGGGAGCCGCACAGATACGCAGTATTTT
D gene: TRBD2
J gene: TRBJ2-3
clone size: few
V gene: TRBV4-2

CDR3 protein: CASKPDINTEAFF
CDR3 DNA: TGTGCCAGCAAGCCCGATATAAACACTGAAGCTTTCTTT
D gene: NA
J gene: TRBJ1-1
clone size: NA
V gene: TRBV5-4

CDR3 protein: CASSAPGQGYTDTQYF
CDR3 DNA: TGTGCCAGCAGTGCGCCGGGACAGGGCTACACAGATACGCAGTATTTT
D gene: TRBD1
J gene: TRBJ2-3
clone size: once
V gene: TRBV27

CDR3 protein: CASSQTGTEPYEQYF
CDR3 DNA: TGTGCCAGCAGCCAAACAGGGACGGAACCCTACGAGCAGTACTTC
D gene: NA
J gene: TRBJ2-7
clone size: NA
V gene: TRBV4-2

CDR3 protein: CASSPRSRGGTEAFF
CDR3 DNA: TGTGCCAGCTCACCGCGATCCCGGGGAGGCACTGAAGCTTTCTTT
D gene: NA
J gene: TRBJ1-1
clone size: NA
V gene: TRBV18

CDR3 protein: CASSLAGMNTEAFF
CDR3 DNA: TGCGCCAGCAGCTTGGCAGGGATGAACACTGAAGCTTTCTTT
D gene: NA
J gene: TRBJ1-1
clone size: NA
V gene: TRBV5-1

CDR3 protein: CSVGQRAGEQYF
CDR3 DNA: TGCAGCGTTGGACAGAGGGCGGGAGAGCAGTACTTC
D gene: NA
J gene: TRBJ2-7
clone size: NA
V gene: TRBV29-1

CDR3 protein: CASSNDWGGGYEQYF
CDR3 DNA: TGTGCCAGCAGCAACGATTGGGGAGGGGGGTACGAGCAGTACTTC
D gene: NA
J gene: TRBJ2-7
clone size: NA
V gene: TRBV28

CDR3 protein: CASSLQIAGGQYF
CDR3 DNA: TGTGCCAGCAGCCTACAAATCGCAGGTGGGCAGTACTTC
D gene: NA
J gene: TRBJ2-7
clone size: NA
V gene: TRBV7-6

CDR3 protein: CASSPLPGRKYEQYF
CDR3 DNA: TGTGCCAGCAGCCCCTTGCCAGGCCGGAAGTACGAGCAGTACTTC
D gene: NA
J gene: TRBJ2-7
clone size: NA
V gene: TRBV7-9

CDR3 protein: CASSLGSGQGLYEQYF
CDR3 DNA: TGTGCCAGCAGCTTAGGATCGGGACAGGGGTTGTACGAGCAGTACTTC
D gene: TRBD1
J gene: TRBJ2-7
clone size: NA
V gene: TRBV7-2

CDR3 protein: CASSLEGLAGGEQYF
CDR3 DNA: TGTGCCAGCAGCTTAGAGGGACTAGCGGGAGGCGAGCAGTACTTC
D gene: TRBD2
J gene: TRBJ2-7
clone size: NA
V gene: TRBV7-9

CDR3 protein: CASSLRGGGSPTDTQYF
CDR3 DNA: TGTGCCAGCAGCTTACGGGGGGGAGGCAGTCCCACAGATACGCAGTATTTT
D gene: TRBD2
J gene: TRBJ2-3
clone size: NA
V gene: TRBV7-2